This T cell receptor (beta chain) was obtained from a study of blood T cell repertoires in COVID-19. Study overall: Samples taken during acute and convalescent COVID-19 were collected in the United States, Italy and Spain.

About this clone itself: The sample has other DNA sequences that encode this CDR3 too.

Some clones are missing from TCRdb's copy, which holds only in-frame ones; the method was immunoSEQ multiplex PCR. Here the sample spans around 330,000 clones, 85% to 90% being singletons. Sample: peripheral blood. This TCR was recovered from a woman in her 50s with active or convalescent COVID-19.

CDR3 region: CASSIADSGNTIYF. The CDR3 DNA follows: TGTGCCAGTAGTATTGCAGACTCTGGAAACACCATATATTTT. The J gene is TRBJ1-3, the V gene TRBV19; D unclear. Trimming removed 3 bases from V and 0 bases from J, with 6 bases in between. Germline V CDR1 and CDR2: LNHDA, SQIVND (reference sequence). CDR3 length: 14 residues.